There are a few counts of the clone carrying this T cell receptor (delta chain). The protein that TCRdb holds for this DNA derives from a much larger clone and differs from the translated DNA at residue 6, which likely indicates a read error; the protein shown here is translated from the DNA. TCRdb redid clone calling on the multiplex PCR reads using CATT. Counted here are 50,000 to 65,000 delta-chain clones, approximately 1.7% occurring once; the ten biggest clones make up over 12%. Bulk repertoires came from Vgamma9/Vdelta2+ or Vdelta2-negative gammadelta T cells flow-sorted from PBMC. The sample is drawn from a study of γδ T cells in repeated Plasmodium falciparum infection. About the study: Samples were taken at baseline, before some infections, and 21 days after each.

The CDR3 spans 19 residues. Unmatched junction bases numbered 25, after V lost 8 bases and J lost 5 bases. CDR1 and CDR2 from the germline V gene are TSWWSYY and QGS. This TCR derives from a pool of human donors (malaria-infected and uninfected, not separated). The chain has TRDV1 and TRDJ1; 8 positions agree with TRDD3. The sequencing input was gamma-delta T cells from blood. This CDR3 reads CALKFCRTVLGARTDKLIF. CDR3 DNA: TGTGCTCTTAAATTCTGCCGAACGGTACTGGGGGCCCGCACGGATAAACTCATCTTT.